The clone carrying this T cell receptor beta chain was detected only a few times. These data come from a study of blood T cell repertoires in COVID-19. In germline, CDR1 is SGHAT, CDR2 FQNNGV. The CDR3 extends over 13 amino acids. The ends lost 5 bases at V and 2 bases at J; junction bases unmatched: 2. In the original processing: Reference gene primer amplification yielded estimated nucleated cell counts. Repertoires were generated with immunoSEQ multiplex PCR, while TCRdb's copy carries only in-frame clones and drops some. V and J calls and clone size are given by that table; D and trimming were obtained from the DNA. The table shows 160,000 or so clones, with roughly 80% occurring only once.

The rearrangement links TRBV11-2 to TRBJ1-2; TRBD1 matches 7 bases. Sequencing was done on a sample of PBMCs or T cells enriched from blood (not recorded which). The source of this sequence is a woman aged 40-49 years with acute COVID-19. This CDR3 reads CASSAGQNYGYTF. In DNA, the CDR3 is TGTGCCAGCAGCGCGGGACAGAACTATGGCTACACCTTC.